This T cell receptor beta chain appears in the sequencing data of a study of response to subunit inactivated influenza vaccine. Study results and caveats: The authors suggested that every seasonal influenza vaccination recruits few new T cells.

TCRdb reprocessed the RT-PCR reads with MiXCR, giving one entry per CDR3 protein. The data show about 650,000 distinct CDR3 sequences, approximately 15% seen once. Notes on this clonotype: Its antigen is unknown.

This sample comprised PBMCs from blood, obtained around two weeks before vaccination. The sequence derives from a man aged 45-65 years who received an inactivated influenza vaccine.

The CDR3 reads CASSRTGVLYEQYF. Written as DNA, the CDR3 is TGTGCCAGCAGCAGAACAGGGGTACTCTACGAGCAGTACTTC. This rearrangement joins TRBV5-5 to TRBJ2-7; TRBD1 aligns across 7 bases. Per germline, CDR1 SGHKS and CDR2 YYEKEE (reference sequence). The CDR3 sequence is 14 residues long. Trimming cost V 4 bases and J 3 bases; bases outside gene matches: 7.